One TCR beta chain is described in this entry. Antigen unknown. The data were produced by immunoSEQ multiplex PCR, yet TCRdb's version contains in-frame clones alone and is incomplete. The top ten clones hold 2% to 3% of a sample with some 31,000 clones, around 95% of them seen once. The ends were cut back, 1 base at V and 8 bases at J, with 9 bases in the middle. Germline lookup yields CDR1 MNHNS and CDR2 SASEGT. There are 13 residues in the CDR3. Tuberculin skin test and IGRA determined adolescents' latent tuberculosis status at entry. Unsorted cryopreserved PBMC were sequenced, averaging roughly 100,000 T cells per clinical donor. This specimen comes from a study of T cells in tuberculosis. Study-wide results and limits: GEM motif frequencies gave 70% accuracy; the GMM repertoire gave 80% to 90%.

The sample was PBMCs. The chain uses TRBV6-1 and TRBJ2-4; D perhaps matches TRBD2 (5 bases). This TCR came from a donor aged 10-35 years with latent tuberculosis or without tuberculosis infection. The DNA for the CDR3 is TGTGCCAGCAGTGAAGGTGAGGGTTACATTCAGTACTTC. Encoded protein: CASSEGEGYIQYF.